A selection of T cell receptor beta chains follows, all from one sample in a study of T cells after yellow fever vaccination. TCRdb redid the calling of the 5' RACE reads with MiXCR, one entry per CDR3 protein. The data show approximately 180,000 distinct CDR3 sequences, about 6.2% seen once. This specimen consisted of CD4+ T cells sorted from PBMCs, obtained on the day of the first yellow fever vaccination. These receptors all stem from a man aged 18 to 30 who received the YFV17D yellow fever vaccine. Each CDR3 is given with its conserved first and last residue. The D gene is left open where the match is weak. Clone size is not always given. Where it is, it says once, few, many or a class for expanded clones.

TRBD1	TRBV5-6	-	TRBJ2-4	TGTGCCAGCAGTATGACAGGGACGAACATTCAGTACTTC	CASSMTGTNIQYF
-	TRBV7-2	many	TRBJ2-1	TGTGCCAGCAGCTTTCAAGGGGGGTATAATGAGCAGTTCTTC	CASSFQGGYNEQFF
TRBD1	TRBV11-2	-	TRBJ1-2	TGTGCCAGCAGTCACCCTCGGACAGGGAACTATGGCTACACCTTC	CASSHPRTGNYGYTF
-	TRBV11-2	few	TRBJ1-1	TGTGCCAGCAGCTTACTTTCGAATCGGGGGTCGTATGACACTGAAGCTTTCTTT	CASSLLSNRGSYDTEAFF
-	TRBV29-1	many	TRBJ1-1	TGCAGCGTGACGAACACTGAAGCTTTCTTT	CSVTNTEAFF
-	TRBV4-1	many	TRBJ1-1	TGCGCCAGCAGCCAGGCGCCCCGGGGGATGACTGAAGCTTTCTTT	CASSQAPRGMTEAFF
TRBD2	TRBV11-1	few	TRBJ2-3	TGTGCCAGCAGCTCGAGCGGGGGGCCCACAGATACGCAGTATTTT	CASSSSGGPTDTQYF
TRBD1	TRBV15	many	TRBJ2-7	TGTGCCACCAGCAGCCCCCGGGACAGGCCCTCCTACGAGCAGTACTTC	CATSSPRDRPSYEQYF
TRBD1	TRBV6-5	-	TRBJ1-1	TGTGCCAGCAGTTACAGGGGGCTTACGGCTTTCTTT	CASSYRGLTAFF
TRBD1	TRBV6-1	-	TRBJ2-7	TGTGCCAGCAGAAAGGGGACAGGGGTGTACGAGCAGTACTTC	CASRKGTGVYEQYF
-	TRBV12-3/TRBV12-4	many	TRBJ2-3	TGTGCCAGCAGTTTGGACCCCACGGGAAGGACGCAGTATTTT	CASSLDPTGRTQYF
TRBD1	TRBV19	-	TRBJ2-7	TGTGCCAGTAGTACAGCAGGGGGTCCCAGCTCCTACGAGCAGTACTTC	CASSTAGGPSSYEQYF
-	TRBV5-8	few	TRBJ1-5	TGTGCCAGCAACTTTGGGGGTATGAATCAGCCCCAGCATTTT	CASNFGGMNQPQHF
-	TRBV3-1	many	TRBJ2-3	TGTGCCAGCAGCCAATTCGTCGGCAATACGCAGTATTTT	CASSQFVGNTQYF
TRBD1	TRBV5-6	few	TRBJ1-2	TGTGCCAGCCACACAGGGGGCGCGAGCTATGGCTACACCTTC	CASHTGGASYGYTF
-	TRBV5-1	-	TRBJ1-6	TGCGCCAGCAGCGTCCAAGTAAATTCACCCCTCCACTTT	CASSVQVNSPLHF